The next 26 T cell receptor beta chains were all read from a single sample in a study of cytomegalovirus exposure and HLA in healthy donors. 60 Vbeta and 13 Jbeta primers were used in PCR. Assay: immunoSEQ multiplex PCR; the TCRdb copy retains only in-frame clones and omits some. The sample includes about 93,000 clones, approximately 60% of them seen just once. The sequencing input was PBMCs. All receptors derive from a boy under 18 in good health and CMV-seropositive.

The chain links TRBV6-5 to TRBJ2-7; 8 bases map to TRBD2. This CDR3 is 15 amino acids long. V lost 4 bases and J lost 3; bases outside the gene matches: 8. Looked up from germline, CDR1 is MNHEY and CDR2 is SVGAGI. CDR3 sequence (DNA): TGTGCCAGCAGTTGGGGGGGACTAGGAAACTACGAGCAGTACTTC. It translates to CASSWGGLGNYEQYF.

This CDR3 reads CASSEGAGTEAFF. The CDR3 nucleotides read TGTGCCAGCAGTGAAGGGGCGGGCACTGAAGCTTTCTTT. The gene calls are TRBV2 and TRBJ1-1; D unclear. Trimming removed 1 base from V and 4 bases from J, with 7 bases in between. CDR1 and CDR2 from the germline V gene are SNHLY and FYNNEI. The CDR3 is 13 residues long. The whole variable domain, filled in from reference TRBV2 and TRBJ1-1, reads EPEVTQTPSHQVTQMGQEVILRCVPISNHLYFYWYRQILGQKVEFLVSFYNNEISEKSEIFDDQFSVERPDGSNFTLKIRSTKLEDSAMYFCASSEGAGTEAFFGQGTRLTVV.

Only a few counts were recorded for this clone. The CDR3 DNA sequence: TGTGCCACCAGCAGAGCTTGGGGGGATAGCAATCAGCCCCAGCATTTT. Translation gives CATSRAWGDSNQPQHF. This chain links TRBV15 with TRBJ1-5, with D possibly TRBD1 on 5 matching bases. From germline, CDR1 is LNHNV and CDR2 YYDKDF (reference sequence). This CDR3 comprises 16 residues. Deletions cut 1 base from V and 0 bases from J, with 10 bases between.

The sample holds a few counts of this clone. J is TRBJ2-7 and V is TRBV30; unclear D gene. The germline V gene encodes CDR1 GTSNPN and CDR2 SVGIG (reference sequence). CDR3 length: 13 residues. Trimming removed 4 bases at V and 5 bases at J, with 15 bases between. The CDR3 DNA follows: TGTGCCTGGAAGAGACCCGGAGCCCACGAGCAGTACTTC. This sequence encodes CAWKRPGAHEQYF.

CDR3 in amino acids: CATSPGVVNQPQHF. CDR3 nucleotide sequence: TGTGCCACCTCGCCAGGGGTAGTAAATCAGCCCCAGCATTTT. J is TRBJ1-5 and V is TRBV15; tentative D call: TRBD1 (6 bases). Germline V gene lookup returns CDR1 LNHNV and CDR2 YYDKDF (reference sequence). The CDR3 contains 14 residues. V lost 8 bases to trimming and J lost 4 bases, with 15 bases between them.

The rearrangement joins TRBV6-5 to TRBJ1-2; D unclear. Germline CDR1 MNHEY, CDR2 SVGAGI. V lost 4 bases, J lost 8 bases, and 14 bases lay in between. The CDR3 spans 13 residues. The CDR3 protein is CASSFRQEGGYTF. The CDR3 DNA is TGTGCCAGCAGTTTCCGGCAGGAGGGCGGCTACACCTTC.

The genes are TRBV18 and TRBJ2-3, with D perhaps matching TRBD2 (6 bases). Germline V CDR1 and CDR2: KGHSH, LQKENI. Trimming took off 2 bases at V and 6 bases at J, with 6 bases between the two ends. The CDR3 is 12 residues long. The CDR3 region is CASSPGRDTQYF. The CDR3, as DNA: TGTGCCAGCTCACCAGGGAGGGATACGCAGTATTTT.

The V gene is TRBV7-2, the J gene TRBJ2-3; 15 bases agree with TRBD2. V gave up 5 bases and J gave up 3 bases; unmatched junction bases: 9. Germline-derived CDR1 and CDR2 are SGHTA and FQGNSA. This CDR3 is built from 18 residues. The DNA for the CDR3 is TGTGCCAGCAGCCCTACCCCGGGACTAGCGGGGGGAACAGATACGCAGTATTTT. Its translation: CASSPTPGLAGGTDTQYF.

This chain uses TRBV19 with TRBJ2-5, with D tentatively TRBD2 (6 bases). Germline CDR1 LNHDA, CDR2 SQIVND (reference sequence). Trimming removed 6 bases from V and 4 bases from J, with 24 bases in between. The CDR3 is 17 amino acids. In DNA, the CDR3 is TGTGCCAGTAGAACTACTGGGGGGAGTTCTTGGGGAGAGACCCAGTACTTC. Protein product: CASRTTGGSSWGETQYF.

V is TRBV25-1 and J is TRBJ2-1; 8 bases map to TRBD2. The ends lost 2 bases at V and 9 bases at J; junction bases unmatched: 9. Looked up from germline, CDR1 is MGHDK and CDR2 is SYGVNS. This CDR3 region has 15 residues. Here the CDR3 reads CASSEASGGRGEQFF. CDR3 nucleotides: TGTGCCAGCAGTGAAGCAAGCGGGGGTCGGGGTGAGCAGTTCTTC.

The CDR3 nucleotides are TGTGCCAGCAGCCAAGATACTAGCGGGGGGGCCTCCTACAATGAGCAGTTCTTC. Protein sequence: CASSQDTSGGASYNEQFF. V usage is TRBV4-2 and J usage is TRBJ2-1, with 13 bases fitting TRBD2. The CDR3 has 18 residues. Germline assignment: CDR1 LGHNA and CDR2 YNFKEQ. V lost 0 bases, J lost 0 bases, and 2 bases stayed unmatched.

This chain uses TRBV6-1 with TRBJ1-2; TRBD1 agrees at 7 bases. This CDR3 has 15 residues. V lost 2 bases and J lost 4; bases outside the gene matches: 7. Germline values: CDR1 MNHNS, CDR2 SASEGT. This CDR3 is CASSEIRGLSYGYTF. The CDR3 DNA follows: TGTGCCAGCAGTGAAATAAGGGGGCTGAGCTATGGCTACACCTTC.

This chain links TRBV9 with TRBJ2-3; 8 bases are shared with TRBD2. J was trimmed by 0 bases and V by 0 bases; bases with no gene match: 12. Per germline, CDR1 SGDLS and CDR2 YYNGEE. This CDR3 has 19 residues. For the CDR3, the DNA is TGTGCCAGCAGCGTAGGGGGACTAGGGACACTTACTAGCACAGATACGCAGTATTTT. This encodes CASSVGGLGTLTSTDTQYF.

The V and J genes are TRBV6-5 and TRBJ1-2, with D maybe TRBD1 (5 bases). Germline CDR1 reads MNHEY; CDR2 reads SVGAGI. The germline V and J ends were trimmed by 2 bases and 4 bases, with 8 bases remaining between them. The CDR3 is made up of 13 amino acids. The CDR3 region has the DNA TGTGCCAGCAGTTACGGGGGGGGCTATGGCTACACCTTC. Its protein is CASSYGGGYGYTF.

CDR3 DNA: TGTGCCACTAGACAGGGGGTGTCCAAAAACATTCAGTACTTC. Protein: CATRQGVSKNIQYF. The chain joins TRBV5-4 to TRBJ2-4; 9 bases agree with TRBD1. Trimming at V came to 9 bases and at J to 2 bases, leaving 6 bases not matched to a gene. The CDR3 length is 14 residues. The germline V gene encodes CDR1 SGHNT and CDR2 YYREEE (reference sequence).

This CDR3 reads CASSPKGAAMNTEAFF. CDR3 sequence (DNA): TGTGCCAGCAGCCCTAAAGGGGCAGCAATGAACACTGAAGCTTTCTTT. V is TRBV7-8 and J is TRBJ1-1, with TRBD1 as a possible D gene (5 bases). The germline gives CDR1 SGHVS, CDR2 FQNEAQ. The germline V and J ends were trimmed by 5 bases and 0 bases, with 16 bases remaining between them. This CDR3 is built from 16 residues.

This clone was counted a few times. The rearrangement links TRBV30 to TRBJ1-5; tentatively, D is TRBD1 (6 bases). V was pared by 1 base and J by 5 bases, with 12 bases between. Germline lookup yields CDR1 GTSNPN and CDR2 SVGIG (reference sequence). The CDR3 sequence is 14 residues long. DNA for the CDR3: TGTGCCTGGAGTGGGGGGCGAGGGGATCAGCCCCAGCATTTT. Translation: CAWSGGRGDQPQHF.

This clone has only one observation. The chain employs TRBV9 and TRBJ2-1, with TRBD2 matching over 7 bases. Germline lookup yields CDR1 SGDLS and CDR2 YYNGEE. The CDR3 is made up of 15 amino acids. Unmatched junction bases numbered 3, after V lost 3 bases and J lost 0 bases. The CDR3 sequence: CASSASSGSYNEQFF. In DNA form, the CDR3 reads TGTGCCAGCAGCGCATCTAGCGGCTCCTACAATGAGCAGTTCTTC.

This clone was seen a handful of times. The chain carries TRBV7-9 and TRBJ1-2; 9 nucleotides agree with TRBD1. Germline CDR1 reads SEHNR; CDR2 reads FQNEAQ (reference sequence). Trimming removed 4 bases from V and 8 bases from J; junction bases left unmatched: 8. The CDR3 extends over 14 amino acids. As DNA, the CDR3 is TGTGCCAGCAGCTCCGGACAGGGGTTCCTGGGCTACACCTTC. Translating gives CASSSGQGFLGYTF.

The chain carries TRBV7-2 and TRBJ2-7, with 14 nucleotides matching TRBD2. Looked up from germline, CDR1 is SGHTA and CDR2 is FQGNSA. V lost 0 bases and J lost 0; bases outside the gene matches: 4. The CDR3 extends over 18 amino acids. The CDR3 sequence: CASSLAGLAGAGSYEQYF. The CDR3 coding sequence is TGTGCCAGCAGCTTAGCGGGACTAGCGGGGGCTGGCTCCTACGAGCAGTACTTC.

The chain joins TRBV7-9 to TRBJ2-6, with 7 bases matching TRBD1. CDR1 is SEHNR and CDR2 is FQNEAQ in the germline V gene (reference sequence). J gave up 0 bases and V 5 bases, and 7 bases lay outside the gene matches. The CDR3 spans 17 residues. CDR3 protein: CASSPRDRPSGANVLTF. CDR3 in DNA: TGTGCCAGCAGCCCCAGGGACAGACCCTCTGGGGCCAACGTCCTGACTTTC.

This clone was recorded a few times. The chain couples TRBV6-5 to TRBJ2-6; 9 bases are a match to TRBD1. The germline gives CDR1 MNHEY, CDR2 SVGAGI. V shed 6 bases and J 4 bases; nucleotides not matched to a gene: 4. The CDR3 length is 15 residues. The CDR3 DNA is TGTGCCAGCAGCCGGACAGGGGACGGGGCCAACGTCCTGACTTTC. Its translation: CASSRTGDGANVLTF.

The V gene is TRBV6-6, the J gene TRBJ1-4, with D unresolved. V shed 6 bases and J shed 5 bases, with 13 bases lying between them. CDR3 size: 14 residues. The germline gives CDR1 MNHNY, CDR2 SVGAGI (reference sequence). The CDR3 DNA follows: TGTGCCAGCAGGCTACCGGGAGGAAATGAAAAACTGTTTTTT. As protein: CASRLPGGNEKLFF.

The V and J genes are TRBV5-4 and TRBJ1-1; D might be TRBD1 (5 bases). V was trimmed by 5 bases and J by 1 base, leaving 9 bases between them. The V gene's germline CDR1 is SGHNT and CDR2 YYREEE (reference sequence). CDR3 length equals 13 residues. CDR3 loop: CASSYDRNTEAFF. In DNA, the CDR3 is TGTGCCAGCAGTTATGACAGGAACACTGAAGCTTTCTTT.

The gene calls are TRBV27 and TRBJ1-1; possibly TRBD1 for D (5 bases). CDR1 is MNHEY, CDR2 SMNVEV, per germline (reference sequence). Trimming took 0 bases from V and 5 from J, leaving 13 bases between them. This CDR3 contains 15 residues. The CDR3, as DNA: TGTGCCAGCAGTTTATCCCGGGGAGGGGTGACTGAAGCTTTCTTT. Its protein product is CASSLSRGGVTEAFF.

This clone was recorded a few times. V gene TRBV12-5 combines with J gene TRBJ1-1; D possibly corresponds to TRBD1 (6 bases). The CDR3 has 15 amino acids. V lost 3 bases, J lost 4 bases, and 15 bases lay in between. Looked up from germline, CDR1 is LGHNT and CDR2 is FRNRAP. CDR3 amino acids: CASGFSGVATTEAFF. For the CDR3, the DNA is TGTGCTAGTGGTTTTTCAGGGGTGGCGACCACTGAAGCTTTCTTT.